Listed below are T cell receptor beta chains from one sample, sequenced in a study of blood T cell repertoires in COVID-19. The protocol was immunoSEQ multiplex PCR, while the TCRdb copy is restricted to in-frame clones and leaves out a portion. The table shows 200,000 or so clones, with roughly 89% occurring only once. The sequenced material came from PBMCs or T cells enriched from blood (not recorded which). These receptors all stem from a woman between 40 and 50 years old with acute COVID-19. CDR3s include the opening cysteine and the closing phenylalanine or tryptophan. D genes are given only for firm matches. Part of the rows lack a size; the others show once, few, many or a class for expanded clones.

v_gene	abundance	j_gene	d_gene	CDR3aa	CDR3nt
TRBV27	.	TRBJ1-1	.	CASSLEGRDTEAFF	TGTGCCAGCAGTTTAGAAGGGAGAGACACTGAAGCTTTCTTT
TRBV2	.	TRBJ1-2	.	CASSESTIYGYTF	TGTGCCAGCAGTGAGAGTACCATCTATGGCTACACCTTC
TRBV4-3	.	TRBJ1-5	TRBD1	CASSPGQVNQPQHF	TGCGCCAGCAGCCCGGGACAGGTCAATCAGCCCCAGCATTTT
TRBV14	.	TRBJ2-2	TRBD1	CASSPQRQGKRRGELFF	TGTGCCAGCAGCCCGCAGAGACAGGGGAAGAGGCGAGGGGAGCTGTTTTTT
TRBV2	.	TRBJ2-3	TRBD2	CASSGGGAGTDTQYF	TGTGCCAGCAGTGGGGGGGGTGCGGGCACAGATACGCAGTATTTT
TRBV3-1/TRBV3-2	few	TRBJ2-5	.	CASSQDASGAGTQYF	TGTGCCAGCAGCCAAGATGCCTCAGGGGCAGGGACCCAGTACTTC
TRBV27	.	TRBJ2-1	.	CASSYGGRHPGEQFF	TGTGCCAGCAGTTACGGCGGTCGTCATCCGGGTGAGCAGTTCTTC
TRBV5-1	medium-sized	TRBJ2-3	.	CASSFLGRGPDTQYF	TGCGCCAGCAGCTTTCTGGGGAGAGGGCCAGATACGCAGTATTTT
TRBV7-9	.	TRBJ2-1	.	CASSPYLNEQFF	TGTGCCAGCAGCCCGTATCTCAATGAGCAGTTCTTC
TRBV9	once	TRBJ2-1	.	CASSVVAAILNPNEQFF	TGTGCCAGCAGCGTAGTAGCCGCCATCCTTAACCCCAATGAGCAGTTCTTC
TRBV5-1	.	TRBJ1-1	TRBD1	CASSLRGGGEAFF	TGCGCCAGCAGCTTGAGAGGGGGCGGTGAAGCTTTCTTT
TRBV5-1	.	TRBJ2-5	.	CASSRRETQYF	TGCGCCAGCTCCCGTCGAGAGACCCAGTACTTC
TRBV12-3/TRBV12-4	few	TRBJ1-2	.	CASSPAGLYGYTF	TGTGCCAGCAGTCCAGCAGGGCTCTATGGCTACACCTTC
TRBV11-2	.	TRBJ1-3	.	CASSLGGGNTIYF	TGTGCCAGCAGCTTAGGCGGGGGAAACACCATATATTTT
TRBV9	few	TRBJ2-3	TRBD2	CASSVAVLAGGDTQYF	TGTGCCAGCAGCGTAGCTGTGCTAGCGGGGGGGGATACGCAGTATTTT